This is a list of T cell receptor beta chains from one sample in a study of T-cell memory formation after mild COVID-19. TCRdb re-analysed the 5' RACE reads in MiXCR, keeping a single row per CDR3 protein. In the table there are a few hundred thousand distinct CDR3 sequences, around 28% of which are singletons. The sequenced sample consisted of PBMCs or a T cell subset sorted from them (not recorded which). These receptors were taken from an adult woman who had mild COVID-19 (a few samples of this study predate the infection). Cell type and time point are not known. CDR3s include the opening cysteine and the closing phenylalanine or tryptophan. Each record gives: J gene, CDR3 length, V gene, CDR3 protein.

J: TRBJ2-7; length: 11; V: TRBV12-3/TRBV12-4; CDR3: CASSVGAREYF
J: TRBJ2-2; length: 13; V: TRBV7-8; CDR3: CASRIPGTGELFF
J: TRBJ2-7; length: 17; V: TRBV7-8; CDR3: CASSLLIGSGSSYEQYF
J: TRBJ2-3; length: 15; V: TRBV6-5; CDR3: CASRLTSGEGNTQYF
J: TRBJ1-1; length: 16; V: TRBV4-1; CDR3: CASSQEGTQMNTEAFF
J: TRBJ2-2; length: 16; V: TRBV20-1; CDR3: CSARDGREGRAGELFF
J: TRBJ1-2; length: 15; V: TRBV20-1; CDR3: CSASPGRGASYGYTF
J: TRBJ2-7; length: 13; V: TRBV30; CDR3: CAWSVSSGDEQYF
J: TRBJ1-1; length: 14; V: TRBV12-3/TRBV12-4; CDR3: CASSPPDRDFEAFF
J: TRBJ2-5; length: 14; V: TRBV9; CDR3: CASSAYGLKETQYF
J: TRBJ1-2; length: 12; V: TRBV12-3/TRBV12-4; CDR3: CASRTGWYGYTF
J: TRBJ2-7; length: 14; V: TRBV7-9; CDR3: CASSPQGRRYEQYF
J: TRBJ2-7; length: 15; V: TRBV7-6; CDR3: CASSLAVGGRYEQYF
J: TRBJ2-1; length: 17; V: TRBV7-6; CDR3: CASSLASRGKRHNEQFF
J: TRBJ2-3; length: 14; V: TRBV7-2; CDR3: CASSLEHGEDTQYF
J: TRBJ1-5; length: 14; V: TRBV12-3/TRBV12-4; CDR3: CASSHGGGNQPQHF
J: TRBJ2-3; length: 16; V: TRBV5-1; CDR3: CASSLIYGLAEDTQYF
J: TRBJ1-5; length: 15; V: TRBV3-1; CDR3: CASSPHEKPNQPQHF
J: TRBJ1-2; length: 15; V: TRBV12-3/TRBV12-4; CDR3: CASSSIRTGEDGYTF
J: TRBJ1-1; length: 15; V: TRBV12-5; CDR3: CASGLGYGVGTEAFF
J: TRBJ2-5; length: 13; V: TRBV27; CDR3: CASRRTSGGTQYF
J: TRBJ2-1; length: 15; V: TRBV7-9; CDR3: CASRDLGSAYNEQFF
J: TRBJ1-1; length: 15; V: TRBV3-1; CDR3: CASSQGPARATEAFF
J: TRBJ2-1; length: 12; V: TRBV9; CDR3: CASSALDGRGVF
J: TRBJ1-1; length: 14; V: TRBV20-1; CDR3: CSAYPGHLNTEAFF
J: TRBJ1-4; length: 13; V: TRBV6-5; CDR3: CASSYSTAGKLFF
J: TRBJ1-2; length: 15; V: TRBV7-2; CDR3: CASSFSKGGLNGYTF
J: TRBJ2-7; length: 13; V: TRBV7-9; CDR3: CASSPLGTYEQYF
J: TRBJ1-6; length: 11; V: TRBV7-9; CDR3: CASSAGTVLHF
J: TRBJ1-3; length: 16; V: TRBV6-1; CDR3: CASSPNTVIDGNTIYF
J: TRBJ1-2; length: 12; V: TRBV5-1; CDR3: CASSPGREGATF
J: TRBJ1-5; length: 12; V: TRBV12-3/TRBV12-4; CDR3: CASSPVREPQHF
J: TRBJ2-7; length: 15; V: TRBV5-6; CDR3: CASSLVGQGIYEQYF
J: TRBJ2-7; length: 15; V: TRBV19; CDR3: CASQSPGPSPYEQYF
J: TRBJ1-5; length: 15; V: TRBV6-5; CDR3: CASSYSAGYNQPQHF
J: TRBJ2-3; length: 12; V: TRBV5-4; CDR3: CASGQGTDTQYF
J: TRBJ2-7; length: 17; V: TRBV5-5; CDR3: CASSLSALGGSSYEQYF
J: TRBJ1-1; length: 17; V: TRBV20-1; CDR3: CSARPGDRFGGDTEAFF
J: TRBJ1-1; length: 15; V: TRBV5-6; CDR3: CASSLVDRDSRKAFF
J: TRBJ1-2; length: 14; V: TRBV24-1; CDR3: CATSDEQGNNGYTF